This TCR beta chain was found in a study of shared clonotypes between healthy human individuals. Study summary: The study used three CD4 naive, three CD4 memory, two CD8 naive and one CD8 memory plate per donor.

Terminally differentiated effector memory CD45RA+ cells were left out of the naive CD8 fraction, which was CD45RO-negative and positively selected for CCR7. Libraries were prepared by immunoSEQ multiplex PCR; TCRdb keeps only in-frame clonotypes and omits some of them. The table lists around 2,000,000 clones, over 85% of them singletons. This CDR3 region has 16 residues. V lost 5 bases, J lost 6 bases, and 19 bases lay in between. From germline, CDR1 is MGHDK and CDR2 SYGVNS. The receptor's source is a young man in good health. Sequencing input: naive CD8+ T cells sorted from blood. The chain is built from TRBV25-1 and TRBJ2-2, with TRBD2 as a possible D gene (7 bases). CDR3 region: CASSWTREGGAGELFF. Written as DNA, the CDR3 is TGTGCCAGCAGTTGGACCAGGGAGGGGGGCGCCGGGGAGCTGTTTTTT.